The clone carrying this T cell receptor beta chain was detected a few times. The data were produced by immunoSEQ multiplex PCR, yet TCRdb's version contains in-frame clones alone and is incomplete. The profile shows some 54,000 clones, about 81% of them singletons. This entry comes from a study of blood T cell repertoires in COVID-19. The CDR3 consists of 15 residues. CDR1 and CDR2 from the germline V gene are MDHEN and SYDVKM. Trimming took off 6 bases at V and 7 bases at J, with 18 bases between the two ends. Followed over time, Seattle patients had been enrolled while infection was active. The rearrangement uses TRBV28 and TRBJ2-2; D may be TRBD1 (6 bases). The specimen sequenced was peripheral blood. The origin of this receptor is a woman of 80 years or more with COVID-19, enrolled during active disease. As DNA, the CDR3 is TGTGCCAGCAGCTTTTTCGGTACAGGGAGCGGGGAGCTGTTTTTT. Translation gives CASSFFGTGSGELFF.